This TCR beta chain comes out of a study of T cells in Graves' hyperthyroidism and ophthalmopathy. On the basis of clinical symptoms, serum thyroxine and TRAb, thyroid ultrasound and orbital computed tomography, diagnoses were made. TCR beta CDR3 sequences were amplified from RNA transcripts. When the TCR CDR3 underwent first-round RT-PCR, the HTBI primer set was used. TCRdb reprocessed the multiplex PCR reads via MiXCR and lists one record per CDR3 protein. The sample yields 350,000 to 450,000 distinct CDR3 sequences, about 15% seen once. This clonotype appeared many times. The CDR3 runs 16 residues. Per germline, CDR1 LGHDT and CDR2 YNNKEL (reference sequence). J lost 8 bases, V lost 3 bases, and 11 bases had no gene match.

The sequence derives from a young woman with Graves' hyperthyroidism that later progressed to Graves' ophthalmopathy. Sequencing used blood. The chain is built from TRBV3-1 and TRBJ1-4; TRBD1 matches at 8 bases. The CDR3, as DNA: TGTGCCAGCAGCCAGAGACAGGGGTTTCTCGGCGAAAAACTGTTTTTT. Translating it yields CASSQRQGFLGEKLFF.